Each of the 14 T cell receptor beta chains below was sequenced from the same sample in a study of cytomegalovirus exposure and HLA in healthy donors. Primers: 60 Vbeta forward and 13 Jbeta reverse. Repertoires were generated with immunoSEQ multiplex PCR, while TCRdb's copy carries only in-frame clones and drops some. The table records about 120,000 clones, about 80% of them present only once. Sequencing was performed on PBMCs. These receptors came from a woman aged 18-35 years in good health and CMV-seronegative.

The chain uses TRBV18 and TRBJ2-7, with D perhaps TRBD1 (5 bases). This CDR3 has 15 amino acids. V lost 1 base, J lost 7 bases, and 17 bases lay in between. In germline, CDR1 is KGHSH, CDR2 LQKENI. CDR3 sequence (DNA): TGTGCCAGCTCACCACAGCCAGGGCCAGAAAGAGAGCAGTACTTC. Translating it yields CASSPQPGPEREQYF.

The chain combines TRBV19 with TRBJ1-2; possibly TRBD1 for D (6 bases). V lost 5 bases and J 5 bases, leaving 30 bases between the germline ends. This CDR3 comprises 19 residues. Germline assignment: CDR1 LNHDA and CDR2 SQIVND (reference sequence). The CDR3, as DNA: TGTGCCAGTAGTCCCCACAGGGAGGGACGGGTTCGGATACTTTATGGCTACACCTTC. Translation gives CASSPHREGRVRILYGYTF.

The chain carries TRBV5-1 and TRBJ1-1, with TRBD1 matching 9 bases. CDR1 is SGHRS and CDR2 is YFSETQ in the germline V gene. J was trimmed by 1 base and V by 4 bases; bases with no gene match: 8. The CDR3 runs 16 residues. CDR3 loop: CASSLQGTGRNTEAFF. Written as DNA, the CDR3 is TGCGCCAGCAGCCTACAAGGGACAGGGCGGAACACTGAAGCTTTCTTT.

In this sample, this clone turned up once. The chain uses TRBV7-9 and TRBJ1-2; 10 positions agree with TRBD1. The V and J ends lost 4 bases and 6 bases, in that order; junction bases with no gene match: 2. The CDR3 runs to 13 residues. Germline V gene sequence: CDR1 SEHNR, CDR2 FQNEAQ (reference sequence). CDR3 protein: CASSWGTGDGYTF. The CDR3 DNA reads TGTGCCAGCAGCTGGGGGACAGGGGATGGCTACACCTTC. The full variable domain, with the rest looked up from reference TRBV7-9 and TRBJ1-2, is DTGVSQNPRHKITKRGQNVTFRCDPISEHNRLYWYRQTLGQGPEFLTYFQNEAQLEKSRLLSDRFSAERPKGSFSTLEIQRTEQGDSAMYLCASSWGTGDGYTFGSGTRLTVV.

The chain joins TRBV5-5 to TRBJ1-2; a possible D gene is TRBD1 (6 bases). This CDR3 is 13 amino acids long. V lost 1 base and J 8 bases, leaving 12 bases between the germline ends. Per germline, CDR1 SGHKS and CDR2 YYEKEE (reference sequence). The CDR3 reads CASSLPSRGGYTF. DNA for the CDR3: TGTGCCAGCAGCTTGCCCTCCAGGGGAGGCTACACCTTC.

The rearrangement links TRBV20-1 to TRBJ1-1; D uncertain. V lost 3 bases and J lost 7, with 9 bases in between. This CDR3 is built from 11 residues. Germline CDR1 reads DFQATT; CDR2 reads SNEGSKA (reference sequence). The CDR3 nucleotides are TGCAGTGCTAGGGCGGGAGGTGAAGCTTTCTTT. Translating it yields CSARAGGEAFF.

The rearrangement joins TRBV27 to TRBJ1-3; a possible D gene is TRBD1 (5 bases). The CDR3 length is 16 residues. Germline CDR1 is MNHEY and CDR2 is SMNVEV (reference sequence). With 5 bases removed from V and 2 bases from J, the gap between germline ends came to 16 bases. CDR3 amino acids: CASSQLGGVPGNTIYF. The CDR3 DNA reads as TGTGCCAGCAGTCAACTGGGGGGGGTTCCTGGAAACACCATATATTTT.

The chain links TRBV5-1 to TRBJ1-2; 9 bases are a match to TRBD1. The CDR3 length is 13 residues. Germline lookup yields CDR1 SGHRS and CDR2 YFSETQ. The trim removed 0 bases at V and 8 bases at J, leaving 2 bases unmatched. The chain's CDR3 is CASSLDTGGGYTF. CDR3 coding DNA: TGCGCCAGCAGCTTGGATACAGGGGGCGGCTACACCTTC.

This chain uses TRBV4-1 with TRBJ1-5; tentatively, D is TRBD1 (6 bases). V shed 1 base and J shed 1 base, with 17 bases lying between them. The CDR3 is made up of 18 amino acids. Germline V gene sequence: CDR1 MGHRA, CDR2 YSYEKL. The CDR3 here is CASSQGRGAYGSNQPQHF. CDR3 bases: TGCGCCAGCAGCCAAGGTCGGGGGGCCTATGGGAGCAATCAGCCCCAGCATTTT.

V usage is TRBV2 and J usage is TRBJ1-1; 11 nucleotides line up with TRBD1. The CDR3 is made up of 18 amino acids. The V and J ends lost 0 bases and 7 bases, in that order; junction bases with no gene match: 13. CDR1 and CDR2 from the germline V gene are SNHLY and FYNNEI. The CDR3 DNA reads as TGTGCCAGCAGTGAAGCGCGGGGTAAACGGACAGGGGGCCTTGAAGCTTTCTTT. As protein: CASSEARGKRTGGLEAFF.

This clone was seen a few times. The rearrangement joins TRBV19 to TRBJ2-4; a possible D gene is TRBD1 (5 bases). The CDR3 length is 14 residues. Germline loops: CDR1 LNHDA, CDR2 SQIVND (reference sequence). The ends were cut back, 7 bases at V and 0 bases at J, with 10 bases in the middle. CDR3 loop: CASNDRGAKNIQYF. The CDR3 DNA sequence: TGTGCCAGTAACGACAGAGGAGCCAAAAACATTCAGTACTTC.

The V gene is TRBV4-3, the J gene TRBJ1-3, with 9 bases matching TRBD1. This CDR3 comprises 17 residues. V shed 0 bases and J 4 bases; nucleotides not matched to a gene: 7. The germline V gene encodes CDR1 LGHNA and CDR2 YSLEER. This CDR3 reads CASSQELQGASGNTIYF. The CDR3 coding sequence is TGCGCCAGCAGCCAAGAGCTACAGGGGGCCTCGGGAAACACCATATATTTT.

The rearrangement joins TRBV6-6 to TRBJ2-7; a weak D match, TRBD2 (5 bases). The V gene's germline CDR1 is MNHNY and CDR2 SVGAGI (reference sequence). Trimming took off 5 bases at V and 6 bases at J, with 8 bases between the two ends. The length of the CDR3 is 11 residues. The CDR3 region is CASSHRGEQYF. DNA for the CDR3: TGTGCCAGCAGTCACCGGGGCGAGCAGTACTTC.

V and J are TRBV18 and TRBJ1-3; D gene unclear. Germline lookup yields CDR1 KGHSH and CDR2 LQKENI. The CDR3 extends over 15 amino acids. V gave up 0 bases and J gave up 2 bases, with 8 bases separating them. CDR3 in amino acids: CASSPPTVPGNTIYF. The CDR3 DNA reads as TGTGCCAGCTCACCACCAACAGTCCCTGGAAACACCATATATTTT. Filled out from reference TRBV18 and TRBJ1-3, the complete variable domain reads NAGVMQNPRHLVRRRGQEARLRCSPMKGHSHVYWYRQLPEEGLKFMVYLQKENIIDESGMPKERFSAEFPKEGPSILRIQQVVRGDSAAYFCASSPPTVPGNTIYFGEGSWLTVV.